Presented here are 28 T cell receptor beta chains from one specimen sequenced in a study of control samples from healthy donors and cancer patients. Sequenced by immunoSEQ multiplex PCR; TCRdb stores in-frame clones only, minus some. The repertoire consists of 100,000 to 150,000 clones, with around 92% occurring once and the leading ten covering approximately 8%. Sequencing was done on a sample of PBMCs. These receptors came from a man aged 50-59 years with head and neck cancer.

This clone was observed once. The chain carries TRBV7-9 and TRBJ2-7; D is perhaps TRBD1 or TRBD2 (6 bases each). Between the trimmed V and J ends, which lost 7 bases and 5 bases, there was a span of 18 bases. The CDR3 loop spans 14 amino acids. The germline V gene encodes CDR1 SEHNR and CDR2 FQNEAQ (reference sequence). CDR3 coding DNA: TGTGCCAGCACCTTCTCGACAGGAGGGAACGAGCAGTACTTC. Encoded protein: CASTFSTGGNEQYF. The complete variable domain, with remaining parts taken from reference TRBV7-9 and TRBJ2-7, reads DTGVSQNPRHKITKRGQNVTFRCDPISEHNRLYWYRQTLGQGPEFLTYFQNEAQLEKSRLLSDRFSAERPKGSFSTLEIQRTEQGDSAMYLCASTFSTGGNEQYFGPGTRLTVT.

The V call is TRBV3-1 (or the pseudogene TRBV3-2), the J call TRBJ1-3; 7 bases map to TRBD1. J gave up 3 bases and V 2 bases, and 4 bases lay outside the gene matches. The germline V gene has CDR1 LGHDT and CDR2 YNNKEL (reference sequence). The CDR3 has 15 residues. CDR3 loop: CASSQNRGRGNTIYF. CDR3 bases: TGTGCCAGCAGCCAAAACAGGGGTCGTGGAAACACCATATATTTT.

The V gene is TRBV5-1, the J gene TRBJ2-7; 12 nucleotides align to TRBD1. V gave up 3 bases and J gave up 5 bases; unmatched junction bases: 3. Germline V gene sequence: CDR1 SGHRS, CDR2 YFSETQ. There are 14 residues in the CDR3. The CDR3 region is CASSWGQGANEQYF. In DNA, the CDR3 is TGCGCCAGCAGCTGGGGACAGGGGGCTAACGAGCAGTACTTC.

V is TRBV9 and J is TRBJ2-2; D is unresolved. The CDR3 has 15 residues. Trimming removed 0 bases from V and 2 bases from J, with 8 bases in between. Germline CDR1 reads SGDLS; CDR2 reads YYNGEE. CDR3 sequence reads: CASSVVGLNTGELFF. The CDR3 nucleotides read TGTGCCAGCAGCGTAGTCGGGTTAAACACCGGGGAGCTGTTTTTT.

V usage is TRBV19 and J usage is TRBJ2-5, with D hard to call. Trimming shortened V by 7 bases and J by 3 bases, and 12 bases separated the two germline ends. Germline-derived CDR1 and CDR2 are LNHDA and SQIVND (reference sequence). There are 13 residues in the CDR3. CDR3 nucleotides: TGTGCCAGTAAGGGTCCTAGGAAAGAGACCCAGTACTTC. It encodes CASKGPRKETQYF. The full variable domain, rest sourced from reference TRBV19 and TRBJ2-5, is DGGITQSPKYLFRKEGQNVTLSCEQNLNHDAMYWYRQDPGQGLRLIYYSQIVNDFQKGDIAEGYSVSREKKESFPLTVTSAQKNPTAFYLCASKGPRKETQYFGPGTRLLVL.

CDR3 sequence: CASSESRPDTEAFF. For the CDR3, the DNA is TGCGCCAGCAGTGAGTCCAGACCTGACACTGAAGCTTTCTTT. The J gene is TRBJ1-1, the V gene TRBV10-2; D call uncertain. V lost 0 bases and J 3 bases, leaving 8 bases between the germline ends. The CDR3 extends over 14 amino acids. Germline CDR1 reads WSHSY; CDR2 reads SAAADI.

This clone was observed a single time. As DNA, the CDR3 is TGTGCCAGCAGCTTAAACAGGGCTAACACCGGGGAGCTGTTTTTT. Its translation: CASSLNRANTGELFF. The J gene is TRBJ2-2, the V gene TRBV7-2, with D tentatively TRBD1 (6 bases). The CDR3 extends over 15 amino acids. The ends were cut back, 2 bases at V and 2 bases at J, with 9 bases in the middle. CDR1 SGHTA and CDR2 FQGNSA come from the germline V gene.

The chain couples TRBV7-8 to TRBJ2-1; D is unresolved. The V and J ends lost 1 base and 0 bases respectively, with 7 bases between them. The V gene's germline CDR1 is SGHVS and CDR2 FQNEAQ. The CDR3 sequence is 15 residues long. The CDR3 protein is CASSLGRISYNEQFF. The CDR3 DNA follows: TGTGCCAGCAGCTTAGGGCGGATCTCCTACAATGAGCAGTTCTTC.

The chain combines TRBV19 with TRBJ1-5, with a tentative D call TRBD1 (5 bases). V lost 5 bases and J 0 bases, leaving 17 bases between the germline ends. The CDR3 covers 17 residues. Germline assignment: CDR1 LNHDA and CDR2 SQIVND (reference sequence). Written as DNA, the CDR3 is TGTGCCAGTAGTGCCTCCTCGGGACGTTATAGCAATCAGCCCCAGCATTTT. Its protein is CASSASSGRYSNQPQHF. The entire variable domain, with the rest obtained from reference TRBV19 and TRBJ1-5, is as follows: DGGITQSPKYLFRKEGQNVTLSCEQNLNHDAMYWYRQDPGQGLRLIYYSQIVNDFQKGDIAEGYSVSREKKESFPLTVTSAQKNPTAFYLCASSASSGRYSNQPQHFGDGTRLSIL.

This chain uses TRBV20-1 with TRBJ2-7; no firm D call. The V gene lost 6 bases and the J gene lost 3 bases, with 9 bases spanning the gap. Germline V lookup: CDR1 DFQATT, CDR2 SNEGSKA (reference sequence). This CDR3 is built from 11 residues. The CDR3 loop is CSAPKLYEQYF. The CDR3 DNA reads as TGCAGTGCCCCGAAACTCTACGAGCAGTACTTC.

The chain carries TRBV16 and TRBJ1-1; no definite D call. Germline CDR1 KGHSY, CDR2 FQNENV. The CDR3 contains 16 residues. Trimming removed 4 bases from V and 3 bases from J, with 18 bases in between. In nucleotides, the CDR3 is TGTGCCAGCAGCCCGACGGCAGGTTTAGGATACACTGAAGCTTTCTTT. Residues: CASSPTAGLGYTEAFF.

The V call is TRBV18, the J call TRBJ1-2, with 7 nucleotides matching TRBD1. Trimming cost V 4 bases and J 2 bases; bases outside gene matches: 10. The CDR3 contains 16 residues. Germline CDR1 and CDR2: KGHSH and LQKENI. The CDR3 reads CASSQGAGGQNYGYTF. The CDR3 DNA sequence: TGTGCCAGCTCACAGGGGGCCGGGGGACAGAACTATGGCTACACCTTC.

CDR3 coding DNA: TGCGCCAGCAGTGAGTCGGGACAGGGGGCGAGTTCCCGGAACACCATATATTTT. It is translated as CASSESGQGASSRNTIYF. The genes are TRBV10-1 and TRBJ1-3, with 12 bases that match TRBD1. The V gene's germline CDR1 is WNHNN and CDR2 SYGVQD (reference sequence). This CDR3 comprises 18 residues. The ends lost 0 bases at V and 7 bases at J; junction bases unmatched: 10.

This chain uses TRBV5-4 with TRBJ1-1, with TRBD1 identical over 8 bases. J was trimmed by 8 bases and V by 5 bases; bases with no gene match: 5. The CDR3 has 12 amino acids. CDR1 SGHNT and CDR2 YYREEE come from the germline V gene (reference sequence). The CDR3 region has the DNA TGTGCCAGCAGTTTACAGGGGGGAGAAGCTTTCTTT. This encodes CASSLQGGEAFF.

The V gene is TRBV2, the J gene TRBJ2-5; possibly TRBD1 for D (5 bases). The germline gives CDR1 SNHLY, CDR2 FYNNEI. This CDR3 has 11 amino acids. V was shortened by 8 bases and J by 4 bases, with 8 bases between the two germline ends. In nucleotides, the CDR3 is TGTGCCAGCCTAAGGGGAGAGACCCAGTACTTC. Its protein is CASLRGETQYF.

The chain joins TRBV7-8 to TRBJ1-5; tentatively, D is TRBD1 (6 bases). The germline V gene encodes CDR1 SGHVS and CDR2 FQNEAQ. Trimming stripped 7 bases from V and 8 bases from J, with 21 bases between. CDR3 length: 15 amino acids. The CDR3 DNA is TGTGCCAGCAACATACGGCCGGGGGGCTGGGAGCCCCAGCATTTT. Translated, it gives CASNIRPGGWEPQHF.

The rearrangement uses TRBV19 and TRBJ1-5; 7 nucleotides align to TRBD1. The V segment lost 1 base and the J segment 6 bases; nucleotides outside the gene matches: 9. The CDR3 is made up of 16 amino acids. The V gene's germline CDR1 is LNHDA and CDR2 SQIVND (reference sequence). CDR3 nucleotides: TGTGCCAGTAGTATAGTACTCGGGACAGTAGGTCAGCCCCAGCATTTT. Protein sequence: CASSIVLGTVGQPQHF. The full variable domain, completed using reference TRBV19 and TRBJ1-5, is DGGITQSPKYLFRKEGQNVTLSCEQNLNHDAMYWYRQDPGQGLRLIYYSQIVNDFQKGDIAEGYSVSREKKESFPLTVTSAQKNPTAFYLCASSIVLGTVGQPQHFGDGTRLSIL.

The chain joins TRBV5-1 to TRBJ1-2; the match to TRBD1 covers 8 bases. The CDR3 totals 14 residues. Trimming cost V 2 bases and J 5 bases; bases outside gene matches: 5. Germline V CDR1 and CDR2: SGHRS, YFSETQ. CDR3 in amino acids: CASSFWTGRYGYTF. The DNA for the CDR3 is TGCGCCAGCAGCTTTTGGACAGGGCGGTATGGCTACACCTTC.

The chain employs TRBV5-6 and TRBJ2-6; TRBD1 matches 8 bases. Trimming at V came to 3 bases and at J to 2 bases, leaving 7 bases not matched to a gene. The germline CDR1 and CDR2 sequences are SGHDT and YYEEEE. This CDR3 is 17 amino acids long. CDR3 loop: CASSSGTGIPGANVLTF. The CDR3, as DNA: TGTGCCAGCAGCTCCGGGACAGGCATTCCTGGGGCCAACGTCCTGACTTTC. Full variable domain (missing parts from reference TRBV5-6 and TRBJ2-6): DAGVTQSPTHLIKTRGQQVTLRCSPKSGHDTVSWYQQALGQGPQFIFQYYEEEERQRGNFPDRFSGHQFPNYSSELNVNALLLGDSALYLCASSSGTGIPGANVLTFGAGSRLTVL.

J is TRBJ1-3 and V is TRBV5-6; D is unclear. The ends were cut back, 1 base at V and 3 bases at J, with 5 bases in the middle. CDR3 length: 13 amino acids. Germline assignment: CDR1 SGHDT and CDR2 YYEEEE. CDR3 sequence: CASSLLGGNTIYF. The CDR3, as DNA: TGTGCCAGCAGCTTGTTAGGTGGAAACACCATATATTTT.

V is TRBV7-2 and J is TRBJ2-7, with D possibly matching TRBD1 (6 bases). Trimming removed 0 bases from V and 7 bases from J, with 13 bases in between. This CDR3 contains 14 residues. Germline CDR1 reads SGHTA; CDR2 reads FQGNSA. This CDR3 is CASSLASGTREQYF. In DNA, the CDR3 is TGTGCCAGCAGCTTAGCATCCGGGACACGGGAGCAGTACTTC. The full variable domain, completed using reference TRBV7-2 and TRBJ2-7, is GAGVSQSPSNKVTEKGKDVELRCDPISGHTALYWYRQSLGQGLEFLIYFQGNSAPDKSGLPSDRFSAERTGGSVSTLTIQRTQQEDSAVYLCASSLASGTREQYFGPGTRLTVT.

The rearrangement joins TRBV28 to TRBJ2-3; D not certain. The CDR3 is 16 amino acids. Per germline, CDR1 MDHEN and CDR2 SYDVKM. The V and J ends lost 6 bases and 4 bases respectively, with 20 bases between them. The CDR3 reads CASSSDVRQGADTQYF. The CDR3 DNA sequence: TGTGCCAGCAGCTCCGACGTCCGCCAAGGTGCAGATACGCAGTATTTT.

Here the CDR3 reads CAWSVQLETGDTQYF. Written as DNA, the CDR3 is TGTGCCTGGAGTGTACAATTAGAAACTGGGGATACGCAGTATTTT. This chain connects TRBV30 to TRBJ2-3; D ambiguous. CDR3 length: 15 amino acids. The V and J ends lost 0 bases and 6 bases respectively, with 16 bases between them. Germline V gene data show CDR1 as GTSNPN and CDR2 as SVGIG (reference sequence).

V is TRBV5-5 and J is TRBJ2-7; a possible D gene is TRBD2 (5 bases). Germline values: CDR1 SGHKS, CDR2 YYEKEE (reference sequence). V was pared by 4 bases and J by 1 base, with 9 bases between. The CDR3 covers 13 residues. CDR3 protein: CASSPPGSYEQYF. CDR3 DNA sequence: TGTGCCAGCAGCCCCCCGGGATCCTACGAGCAGTACTTC.

The table lists this clone with a count of one. The chain combines TRBV28 with TRBJ2-5; D unclear. The CDR3 has 14 residues. Germline V gene data show CDR1 as MDHEN and CDR2 as SYDVKM. V shed 3 bases and J shed 2 bases, with 10 bases lying between them. CDR3 DNA: TGTGCCAGCAGTTTGGCGAAACAGCAAGAGACCCAGTACTTC. The encoded protein is CASSLAKQQETQYF.

The gene calls are TRBV5-4 and TRBJ2-3; D is possibly TRBD2 (6 bases). The CDR3 loop spans 15 amino acids. Germline V gene data show CDR1 as SGHNT and CDR2 as YYREEE (reference sequence). V dropped 1 base and J dropped 1 base, with 10 bases sitting between them. Here the CDR3 reads CASSLLAAGTDTQYF. The CDR3 DNA sequence: TGTGCCAGCAGCTTGTTAGCGGCCGGCACAGATACGCAGTATTTT.

This clone was picked up one time. This rearrangement joins TRBV28 to TRBJ1-2; D ambiguous. V was shortened by 6 bases and J by 8 bases, with 10 bases between the two germline ends. In germline, CDR1 is MDHEN, CDR2 SYDVKM. This CDR3 spans 11 amino acids. The CDR3 nucleotides read TGTGCCAGCAGCTACTACGGCGGCTACACCTTC. Its protein product is CASSYYGGYTF.

The chain recombines TRBV7-6 with TRBJ2-7; D is unresolved. The germline V and J ends were trimmed by 5 bases and 2 bases, with 16 bases remaining between them. CDR3 length: 15 amino acids. The V gene's germline CDR1 is SGHVS and CDR2 FNYEAQ. In DNA, the CDR3 is TGTGCCAGCAGCGTCGACTCCTTACCCACCTACGAGCAGTACTTC. Amino acids: CASSVDSLPTYEQYF.